This is a list of T cell receptor beta chains from one sample in a study of CD8+ T cells in alopecia areata. Sequenced by immunoSEQ multiplex PCR; TCRdb stores in-frame clones only, minus some. The sample yields about 220,000 clones, about three fifths seen once. Material: CD4+ T cells sorted from blood, obtained at week 4, from a patient treated with tofacitinib. The receptors come from a human donor with alopecia areata. Each CDR3 is given with its conserved first and last residue. The order of the fields is V gene, clone size, J gene, D gene, CDR3 DNA, CDR3 protein. The D gene is left open where the match is weak. Expanded clones are given a class, and other clones once, few, many or no size at all.

V: TRBV29-1
size: .
J: TRBJ2-4
D: .
DNA: TGCAGCGTTGAAGATATTAGCTCAGTTCAGTACTTC
CDR3: CSVEDISSVQYF

V: TRBV29-1
size: .
J: TRBJ1-1
D: .
DNA: TGCAGCGTTGAAGGAGCGACGAACACTGAAGCTTTCTTT
CDR3: CSVEGATNTEAFF

V: TRBV29-1
size: .
J: TRBJ1-2
D: .
DNA: TGCAGCGAAGGGACGACCCATGGCTACACCTTC
CDR3: CSEGTTHGYTF

V: TRBV11-2
size: .
J: TRBJ1-5
D: TRBD1
DNA: TGTGCCAGCAGCCCGGGGGACAGGGTCAGCAATCAGCCCCAGCATTTT
CDR3: CASSPGDRVSNQPQHF

V: TRBV6-5
size: .
J: TRBJ1-2
D: .
DNA: TGTGCCAGCAGTTATCAGGTGCAGACCATGATGGTCGGCTACACCTTC
CDR3: CASSYQVQTMMVGYTF

V: TRBV30
size: .
J: TRBJ1-1
D: TRBD1
DNA: TGTGCCTGGGAGACAGGGGGCGGGACTTTCTTT
CDR3: CAWETGGGTFF

V: TRBV19
size: many
J: TRBJ2-4
D: .
DNA: TGTGCCGAGGACGGGGACGCACACATTCAGTACTTC
CDR3: CAEDGDAHIQYF

V: TRBV30
size: .
J: TRBJ1-1
D: .
DNA: TGTGCCTGGAACCGGGGGCGCGGAGCTTTCTTT
CDR3: CAWNRGRGAFF

V: TRBV29-1
size: .
J: TRBJ1-4
D: TRBD1
DNA: TGCAGCGTTACGAACAGGGGTGCTAATGAAAAACTGTTTTTT
CDR3: CSVTNRGANEKLFF

V: TRBV6-5
size: .
J: TRBJ2-2
D: .
DNA: TGTGCCAGCAGTTACTTCCGTGAGGGGGAGCTGTTTTTT
CDR3: CASSYFREGELFF

V: TRBV12-2
size: .
J: TRBJ1-1
D: .
DNA: TGTGCAAGTCGCTTAGTTGTGGGGTACACTGAAGCTTTCTTT
CDR3: CASRLVVGYTEAFF

V: TRBV5-6
size: once
J: TRBJ1-2
D: .
DNA: TGTGCCAGCAGCACCACGACTGGCTACACCTTC
CDR3: CASSTTTGYTF

V: TRBV6-5
size: .
J: TRBJ2-1
D: .
DNA: TGTGCCACCTCCTGGGGGCTTAATGAGCAGTTCTTC
CDR3: CATSWGLNEQFF

V: TRBV5-1
size: .
J: TRBJ2-3
D: .
DNA: TGCGCCAGCAGCCGGGACGGCACAGATACGCAGTATTTT
CDR3: CASSRDGTDTQYF

V: TRBV6-1
size: .
J: TRBJ1-1
D: TRBD1
DNA: TGTGCCAGCACCTTGCTGGGACAGTTGAACACTGAAGCTTTCTTT
CDR3: CASTLLGQLNTEAFF

V: TRBV9
size: .
J: TRBJ2-7
D: .
DNA: TGTGCCAGCAGCGTAGCTGATAACCCTACGAGGCAGTACTTC
CDR3: CASSVADNPTRQYF

V: TRBV10-2
size: .
J: TRBJ1-4
D: .
DNA: TGCGCCAGCAGTGGAGGGGGAACTAATGAAAAACTGTTTTTT
CDR3: CASSGGGTNEKLFF

V: TRBV5-6
size: .
J: TRBJ2-3
D: .
DNA: TGTGCCAGCAGCTTGAGACGCGACGATACGCAGTATTTT
CDR3: CASSLRRDDTQYF

V: TRBV7-9
size: .
J: TRBJ2-2
D: .
DNA: TGTGCCAGCAGCCAAAGCGGGACACTGAACACCGGGGAGCTGTTTTTT
CDR3: CASSQSGTLNTGELFF

V: TRBV10-3
size: few
J: TRBJ2-5
D: TRBD2
DNA: TGTGCCATCAGTGATTGGACTAGAGATCAAGAGACCCAGTACTTC
CDR3: CAISDWTRDQETQYF

V: TRBV29-1
size: .
J: TRBJ2-5
D: TRBD1
DNA: TGCAGCGTTGAGGCGGGACAGGGGGCCGGGGAGACCCAGTACTTC
CDR3: CSVEAGQGAGETQYF

V: TRBV29-1
size: .
J: TRBJ1-1
D: .
DNA: TGCAGCGGGGAGAACACTGAAGCTTTCTTT
CDR3: CSGENTEAFF

V: TRBV2
size: .
J: TRBJ1-4
D: .
DNA: TGTGCCAGCAGTGAGGAAGCAAGGGCTACATCTAATGAAAAACTGTTTTTT
CDR3: CASSEEARATSNEKLFF

V: TRBV5-1
size: .
J: TRBJ2-6
D: .
DNA: TGCGCCAGCAGCTTGAGGTTCTCTGGGGCCAACGTCCTGACTTTC
CDR3: CASSLRFSGANVLTF

V: TRBV30
size: .
J: TRBJ2-6
D: .
DNA: TGTGCCGAAAGGACCGGGACCTCTGGGGCCAACGTCCTGACTTTC
CDR3: CAERTGTSGANVLTF

V: TRBV15
size: .
J: TRBJ1-2
D: .
DNA: TGTGCCACCAGCAGAGAAAGGGGTAACTATGGCTACACCTTC
CDR3: CATSRERGNYGYTF

V: TRBV29-1
size: few
J: TRBJ1-2
D: TRBD1
DNA: TGCAGCGTTCCTAGGACAGGCAATAACTATGGCTACACCTTC
CDR3: CSVPRTGNNYGYTF

V: TRBV7-2
size: .
J: TRBJ2-3
D: .
DNA: TGTGCCAGCAGCTTGGGCGGGGTCAGCACAGATACGCAGTATTTT
CDR3: CASSLGGVSTDTQYF

V: TRBV5-1
size: .
J: TRBJ1-6
D: TRBD1
DNA: TGCGCCAGCAGCTCGACAGGGATCGGCTCACCCCTCCACTTT
CDR3: CASSSTGIGSPLHF

V: TRBV29-1
size: .
J: TRBJ2-1
D: .
DNA: TGCAGCGTTTGGGGTCTCTATGAGCAGTTCTTC
CDR3: CSVWGLYEQFF

V: TRBV7-9
size: .
J: TRBJ2-7
D: TRBD2
DNA: TGTGCCAGCAGCGGGATGGGACTAGCGGGGGCTACGGAACAGTACTTC
CDR3: CASSGMGLAGATEQYF

V: TRBV29-1
size: once
J: TRBJ1-2
D: .
DNA: TGCAGCGTCCGAAGAGGCAGGGACTATGGCTACACCTTC
CDR3: CSVRRGRDYGYTF

V: TRBV30
size: .
J: TRBJ1-1
D: .
DNA: TGTGCCTGGAGTGTTCAGGGAGCGCGTCTGGACGCTGAAGCTTTCTTT
CDR3: CAWSVQGARLDAEAFF

V: TRBV30
size: .
J: TRBJ1-4
D: .
DNA: TGTGCCTGGAGTGTACTGGGGCGCGCTAATGAAAAACTGTTTTTT
CDR3: CAWSVLGRANEKLFF

V: TRBV15
size: few
J: TRBJ1-5
D: TRBD1
DNA: TGTGCCACCAGCAGATTCCGCAGGGGGAATAGCAATCAGCCCCAGCATTTT
CDR3: CATSRFRRGNSNQPQHF

V: TRBV6-6
size: few
J: TRBJ2-7
D: .
DNA: TGTGCCAGCGGTGGTCAAAGATCACGAGATAACGAGCAGTACTTC
CDR3: CASGGQRSRDNEQYF

V: TRBV6-1
size: .
J: TRBJ2-6
D: TRBD1
DNA: TGTGCCAGCAGTGAACGGACAGGGTTTACTGGGGCCAACGTCCTGACTTTC
CDR3: CASSERTGFTGANVLTF

V: TRBV4-3
size: .
J: TRBJ2-7
D: .
DNA: TGCGCCAGCAGCCAAGTGTTGAACAGCCGCTACGAGCAGTACTTC
CDR3: CASSQVLNSRYEQYF

V: TRBV13
size: .
J: TRBJ2-7
D: .
DNA: TGTGCCAGCAGCTTGCTCGGGGGCTCCTACGAGCAGTACTTC
CDR3: CASSLLGGSYEQYF

V: TRBV4-2
size: .
J: TRBJ1-2
D: .
DNA: TGTGCCAGCAGCCAAGGGCCGACAGCTAACTATGGCTACACCTTC
CDR3: CASSQGPTANYGYTF

V: TRBV6-6
size: few
J: TRBJ2-5
D: TRBD1
DNA: TGTGCCAGCAGTCCTTCTCGGACAGGTCAAGAGACCCAGTACTTC
CDR3: CASSPSRTGQETQYF